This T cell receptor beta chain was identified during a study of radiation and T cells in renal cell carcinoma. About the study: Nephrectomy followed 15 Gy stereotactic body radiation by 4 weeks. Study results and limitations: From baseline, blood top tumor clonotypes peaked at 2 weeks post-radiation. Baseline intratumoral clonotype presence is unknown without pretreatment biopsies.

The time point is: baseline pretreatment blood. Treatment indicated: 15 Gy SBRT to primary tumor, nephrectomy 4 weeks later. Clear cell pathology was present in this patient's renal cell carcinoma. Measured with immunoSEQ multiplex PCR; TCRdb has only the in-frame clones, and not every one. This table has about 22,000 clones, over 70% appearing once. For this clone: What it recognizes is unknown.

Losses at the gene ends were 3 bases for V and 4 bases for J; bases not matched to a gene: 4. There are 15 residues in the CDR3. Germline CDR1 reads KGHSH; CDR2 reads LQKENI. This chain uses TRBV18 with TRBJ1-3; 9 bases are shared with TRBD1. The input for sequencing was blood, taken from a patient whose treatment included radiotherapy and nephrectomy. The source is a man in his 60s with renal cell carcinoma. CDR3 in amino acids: CASSPGQGGGNTIYF. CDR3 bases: TGTGCCAGCTCACCGGGACAGGGCGGAGGAAACACCATATATTTT.